This TCR beta chain originates from a study of blood T cell repertoires in COVID-19. Measured with immunoSEQ multiplex PCR; TCRdb has only the in-frame clones, and not every one. The repertoire holds around 300,000 clones, with roughly 89% as singletons. CDR1 and CDR2 (germline): GTSNPN, SVGIG (reference sequence). V was clipped by 6 bases and J by 6 bases; unmatched bases: 20. The CDR3 runs 18 residues. The sequence came from a woman in her thirties or forties who had recovered from COVID-19. V is TRBV30 and J is TRBJ2-2, with TRBD1 identical over 9 bases. The sequenced sample was PBMCs or T cells enriched from blood (not recorded which). DNA for the CDR3: TGTGCCTGTAACCGGCGGGACAGGGTGAGGGCTGGCTCCGGGGAGCTGTTTTTT. Protein product: CACNRRDRVRAGSGELFF.